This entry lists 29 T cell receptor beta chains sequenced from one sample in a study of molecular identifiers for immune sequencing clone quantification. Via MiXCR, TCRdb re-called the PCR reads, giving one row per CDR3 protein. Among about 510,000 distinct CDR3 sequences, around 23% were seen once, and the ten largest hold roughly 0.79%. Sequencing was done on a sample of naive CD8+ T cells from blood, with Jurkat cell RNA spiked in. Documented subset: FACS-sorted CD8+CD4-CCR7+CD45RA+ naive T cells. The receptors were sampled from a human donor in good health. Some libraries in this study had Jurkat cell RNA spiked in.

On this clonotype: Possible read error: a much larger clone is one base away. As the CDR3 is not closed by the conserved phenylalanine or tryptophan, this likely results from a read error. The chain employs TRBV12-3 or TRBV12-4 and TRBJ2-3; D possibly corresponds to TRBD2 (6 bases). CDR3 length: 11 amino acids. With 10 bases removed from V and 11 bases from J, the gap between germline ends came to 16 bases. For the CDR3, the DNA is TGTGCCACCTCGGCCGCGCGGGGGCAGTATTTA. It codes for CATSAARGQYL.

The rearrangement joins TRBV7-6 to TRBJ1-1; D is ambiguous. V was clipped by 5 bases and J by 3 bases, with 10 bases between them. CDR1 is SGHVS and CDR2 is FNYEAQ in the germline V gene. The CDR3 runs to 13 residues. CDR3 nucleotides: TGTGCCAGCAGCCCTGCCTTGGACACTGAAGCTTTCTTT. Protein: CASSPALDTEAFF.

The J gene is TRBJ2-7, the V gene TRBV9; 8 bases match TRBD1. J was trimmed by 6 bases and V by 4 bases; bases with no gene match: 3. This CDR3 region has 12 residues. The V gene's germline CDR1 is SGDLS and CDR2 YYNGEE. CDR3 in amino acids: CASSTQGGEQYF. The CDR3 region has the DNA TGTGCCAGCAGCACACAGGGGGGCGAGCAGTACTTC.

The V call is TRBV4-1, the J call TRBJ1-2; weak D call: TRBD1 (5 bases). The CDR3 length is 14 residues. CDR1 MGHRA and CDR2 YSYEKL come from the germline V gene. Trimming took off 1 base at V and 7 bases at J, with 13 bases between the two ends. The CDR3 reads CASSQGQGTPGYTF. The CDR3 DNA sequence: TGCGCCAGCAGCCAAGGTCAGGGCACACCTGGCTACACCTTC.

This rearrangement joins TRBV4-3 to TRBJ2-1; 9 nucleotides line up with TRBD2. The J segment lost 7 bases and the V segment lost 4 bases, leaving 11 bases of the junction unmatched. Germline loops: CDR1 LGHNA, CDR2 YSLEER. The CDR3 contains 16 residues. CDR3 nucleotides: TGCGCCAGCAGCCGTATTCTCGCGGGGGGGCCGAATGAGCAGTTCTTC. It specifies CASSRILAGGPNEQFF.

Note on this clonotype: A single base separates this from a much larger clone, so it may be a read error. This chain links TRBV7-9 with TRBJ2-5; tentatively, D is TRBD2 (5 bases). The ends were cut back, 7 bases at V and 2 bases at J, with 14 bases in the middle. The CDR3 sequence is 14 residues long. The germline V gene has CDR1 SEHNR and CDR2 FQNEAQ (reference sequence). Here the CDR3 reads CASNTQGLQETQYF. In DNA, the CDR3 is TGTGCCAGCAACACCCAAGGACTTCAAGAGACCCAGTACTTC.

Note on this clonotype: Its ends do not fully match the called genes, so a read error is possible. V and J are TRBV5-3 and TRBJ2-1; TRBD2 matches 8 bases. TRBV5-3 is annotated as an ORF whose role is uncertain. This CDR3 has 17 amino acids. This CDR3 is CASSSAGGGSYYNEQFF. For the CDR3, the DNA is TGTGCCAGCAGCTCGGCCGGGGGGGGGTCGTACTACAATGAGCAGTTCTTC.

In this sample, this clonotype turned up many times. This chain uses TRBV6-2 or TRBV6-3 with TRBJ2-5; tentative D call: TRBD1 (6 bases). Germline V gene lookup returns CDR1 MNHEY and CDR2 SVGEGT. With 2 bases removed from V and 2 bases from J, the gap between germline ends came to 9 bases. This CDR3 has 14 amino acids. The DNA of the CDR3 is TGTGCCAGCAGTTACGGGACATTTCAAGAGACCCAGTACTTC. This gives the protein CASSYGTFQETQYF.

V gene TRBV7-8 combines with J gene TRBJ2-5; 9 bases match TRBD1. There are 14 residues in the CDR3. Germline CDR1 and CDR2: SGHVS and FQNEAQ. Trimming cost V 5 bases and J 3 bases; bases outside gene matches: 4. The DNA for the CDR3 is TGTGCCAGCAGCCCCCGACAGGGGGAAGAGACCCAGTACTTC. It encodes CASSPRQGEETQYF.

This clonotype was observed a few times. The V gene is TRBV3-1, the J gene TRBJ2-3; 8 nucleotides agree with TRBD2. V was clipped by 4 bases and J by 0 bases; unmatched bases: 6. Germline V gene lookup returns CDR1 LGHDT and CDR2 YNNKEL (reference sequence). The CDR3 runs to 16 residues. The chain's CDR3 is CASSLSPSGSTDTQYF. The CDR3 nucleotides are TGTGCCAGCAGCCTAAGTCCTAGCGGGAGCACAGATACGCAGTATTTT.

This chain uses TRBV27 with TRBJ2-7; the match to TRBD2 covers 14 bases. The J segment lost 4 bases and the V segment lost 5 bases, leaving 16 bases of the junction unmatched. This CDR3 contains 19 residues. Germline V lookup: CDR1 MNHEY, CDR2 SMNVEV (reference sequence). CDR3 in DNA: TGTGCCAGCAGTCCCGGACTAGCGGGAGGTCGACTAGGTAGATACGAGCAGTACTTC. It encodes CASSPGLAGGRLGRYEQYF.

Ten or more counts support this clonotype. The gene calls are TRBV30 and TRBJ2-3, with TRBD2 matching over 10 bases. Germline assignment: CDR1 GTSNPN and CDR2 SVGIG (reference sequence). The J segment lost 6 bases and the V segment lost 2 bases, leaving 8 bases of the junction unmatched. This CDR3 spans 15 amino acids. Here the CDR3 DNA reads TGTGCCTGGAGTTTTTCTAGCGGGGGAGGTGATACGCAGTATTTT. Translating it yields CAWSFSSGGGDTQYF.

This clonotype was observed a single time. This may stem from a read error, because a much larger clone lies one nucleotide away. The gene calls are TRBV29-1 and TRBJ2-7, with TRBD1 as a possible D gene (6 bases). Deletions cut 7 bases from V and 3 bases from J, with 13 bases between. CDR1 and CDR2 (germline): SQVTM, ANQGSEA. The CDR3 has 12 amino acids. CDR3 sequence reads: CSGAQQGYEQYF. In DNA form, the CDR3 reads TGCAGCGGCGCCCAACAGGGCTACGAGCAGTACTTC.

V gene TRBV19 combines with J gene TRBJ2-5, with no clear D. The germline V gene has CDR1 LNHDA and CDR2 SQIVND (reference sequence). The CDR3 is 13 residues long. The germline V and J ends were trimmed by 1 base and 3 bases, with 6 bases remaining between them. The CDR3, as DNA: TGTGCCAGTAGTATAGGCCCCAAAGAGACCCAGTACTTC. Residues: CASSIGPKETQYF.

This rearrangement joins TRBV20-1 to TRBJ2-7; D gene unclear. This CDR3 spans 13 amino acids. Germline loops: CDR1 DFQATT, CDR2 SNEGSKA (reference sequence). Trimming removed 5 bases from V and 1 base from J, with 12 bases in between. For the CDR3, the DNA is TGCAGTGCTCTAGTTCTAGGGTCCTACGAGCAGTACTTC. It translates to CSALVLGSYEQYF.

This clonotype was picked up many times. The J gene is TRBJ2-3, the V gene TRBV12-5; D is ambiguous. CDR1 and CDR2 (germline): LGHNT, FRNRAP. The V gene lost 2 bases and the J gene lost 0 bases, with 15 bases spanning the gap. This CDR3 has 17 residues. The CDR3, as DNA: TGTGCTAGTGGTTTGACCCGGTCTCGCGGTAGCACAGATACGCAGTATTTT. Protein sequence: CASGLTRSRGSTDTQYF.

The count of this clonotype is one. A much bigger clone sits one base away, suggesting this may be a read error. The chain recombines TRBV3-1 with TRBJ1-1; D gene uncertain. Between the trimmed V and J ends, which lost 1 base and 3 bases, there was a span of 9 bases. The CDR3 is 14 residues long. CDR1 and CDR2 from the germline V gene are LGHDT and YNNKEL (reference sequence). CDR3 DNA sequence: TGTGCCAGCAGCCAAGGGGGTACGTACACTGAAGCTTTCTTT. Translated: CASSQGGTYTEAFF.

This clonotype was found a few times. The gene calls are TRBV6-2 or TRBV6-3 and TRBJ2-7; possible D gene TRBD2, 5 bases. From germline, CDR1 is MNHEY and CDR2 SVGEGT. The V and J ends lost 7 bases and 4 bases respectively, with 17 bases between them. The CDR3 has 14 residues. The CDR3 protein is CASTQDSTPYEQYF. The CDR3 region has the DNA TGTGCCAGCACCCAGGACTCTACACCGTACGAGCAGTACTTC.

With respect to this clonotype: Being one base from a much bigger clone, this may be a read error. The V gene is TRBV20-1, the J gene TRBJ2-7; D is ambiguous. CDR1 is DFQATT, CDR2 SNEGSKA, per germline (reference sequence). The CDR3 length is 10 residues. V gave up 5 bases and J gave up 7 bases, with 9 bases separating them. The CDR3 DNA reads TGCAGTGCTCGGGCGACTGAGCAGTACTTC. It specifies CSARATEQYF.

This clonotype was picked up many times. The CDR3 region is CASSPDYPLDTQYF. The CDR3 DNA is TGTGCCAGCAGCCCGGACTACCCACTGGATACGCAGTATTTT. The V and J genes are TRBV7-2 and TRBJ2-3, with a tentative D call TRBD2 (6 bases). The CDR3 length is 14 residues. Trimming stripped 5 bases from V and 6 bases from J, with 15 bases between. Germline-derived CDR1 and CDR2 are SGHTA and FQGNSA.

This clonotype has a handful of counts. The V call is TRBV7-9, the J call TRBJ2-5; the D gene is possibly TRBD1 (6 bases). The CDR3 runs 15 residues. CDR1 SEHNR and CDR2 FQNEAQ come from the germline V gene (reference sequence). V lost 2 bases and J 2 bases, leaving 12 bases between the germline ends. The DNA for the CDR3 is TGTGCCAGCAGCTTATCGGGCAGGGGACAAGAGACCCAGTACTTC. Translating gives CASSLSGRGQETQYF. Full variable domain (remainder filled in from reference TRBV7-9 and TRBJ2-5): DTGVSQNPRHKITKRGQNVTFRCDPISEHNRLYWYRQTLGQGPEFLTYFQNEAQLEKSRLLSDRFSAERPKGSFSTLEIQRTEQGDSAMYLCASSLSGRGQETQYFGPGTRLLVL.

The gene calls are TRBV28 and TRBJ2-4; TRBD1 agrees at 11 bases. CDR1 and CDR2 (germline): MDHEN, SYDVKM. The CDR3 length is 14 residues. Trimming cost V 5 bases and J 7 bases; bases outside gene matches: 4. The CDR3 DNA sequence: TGTGCCAGCAGTCTAGGACAGGGGGCCAACATTCAGTACTTC. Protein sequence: CASSLGQGANIQYF.

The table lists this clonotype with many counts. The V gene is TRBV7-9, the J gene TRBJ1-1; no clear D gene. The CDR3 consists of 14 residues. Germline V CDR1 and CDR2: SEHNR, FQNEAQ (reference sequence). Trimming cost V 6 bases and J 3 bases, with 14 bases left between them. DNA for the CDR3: TGTGCCAGCAGTCCACCTTCGGCTGACACTGAAGCTTTCTTT. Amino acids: CASSPPSADTEAFF.

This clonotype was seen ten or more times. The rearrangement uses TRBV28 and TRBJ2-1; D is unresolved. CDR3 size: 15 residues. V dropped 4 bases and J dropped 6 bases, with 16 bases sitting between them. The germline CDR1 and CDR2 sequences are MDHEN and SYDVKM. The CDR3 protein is CASSYRGPVSNEQFF. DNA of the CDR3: TGTGCCAGCAGTTACCGCGGCCCGGTAAGCAATGAGCAGTTCTTC.

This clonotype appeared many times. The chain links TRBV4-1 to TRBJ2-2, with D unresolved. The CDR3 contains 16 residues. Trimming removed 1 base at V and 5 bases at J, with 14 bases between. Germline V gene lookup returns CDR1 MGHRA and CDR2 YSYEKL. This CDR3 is CASSQGPEMVTGELFF. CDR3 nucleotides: TGCGCCAGCAGCCAAGGGCCGGAGATGGTAACCGGGGAGCTGTTTTTT.

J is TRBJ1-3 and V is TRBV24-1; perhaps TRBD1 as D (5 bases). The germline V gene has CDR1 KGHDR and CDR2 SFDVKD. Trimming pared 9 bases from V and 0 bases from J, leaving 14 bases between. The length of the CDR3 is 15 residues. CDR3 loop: CATSPGTPSGNTIYF. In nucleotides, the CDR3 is TGTGCCACCTCCCCCGGGACTCCCTCTGGAAACACCATATATTTT.

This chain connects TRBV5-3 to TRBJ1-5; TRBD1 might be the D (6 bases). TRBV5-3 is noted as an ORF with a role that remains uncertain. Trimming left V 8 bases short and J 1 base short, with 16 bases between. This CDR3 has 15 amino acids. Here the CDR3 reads CASSPDRMSNQPQHF. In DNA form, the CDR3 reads TGTGCCAGCAGCCCCGACAGGATGAGCAATCAGCCCCAGCATTTT.

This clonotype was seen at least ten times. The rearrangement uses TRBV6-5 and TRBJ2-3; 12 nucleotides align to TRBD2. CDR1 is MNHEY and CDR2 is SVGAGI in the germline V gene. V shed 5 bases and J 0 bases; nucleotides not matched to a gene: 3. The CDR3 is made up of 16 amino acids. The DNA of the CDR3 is TGTGCCAGCAGTGCGACTAGCGGGGGAAGCACAGATACGCAGTATTTT. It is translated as CASSATSGGSTDTQYF.

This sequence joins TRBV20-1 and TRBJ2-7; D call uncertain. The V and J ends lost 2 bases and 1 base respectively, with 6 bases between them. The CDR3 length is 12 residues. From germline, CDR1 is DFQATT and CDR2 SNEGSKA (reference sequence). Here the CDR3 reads CSARTISYEQYF. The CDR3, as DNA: TGCAGTGCTAGAACCATATCCTACGAGCAGTACTTC.